The clone carrying this TCR beta chain was found many times. Everyone who donated was a Caucasian adult who lived in Nashville, Tennessee. This record belongs to a study of shared clonotypes between healthy human individuals. Looked up from germline, CDR1 is SGHVS and CDR2 is FQNEAQ. V lost 10 bases to trimming and J lost 6 bases, with 22 bases between them. CDR3 length: 14 amino acids. The repertoire was sequenced with immunoSEQ multiplex PCR; TCRdb's copy has only in-frame clones and lacks some. The sample lists roughly 500,000 clones, approximately 79% occurring once. The clonotype was recovered from a woman aged 40 to 50 in good health. Some clones in this sample may be carry-over from other donors' samples. The source material was PBMCs. The V and J genes are TRBV7-8 and TRBJ2-7; the D gene could be TRBD1 or TRBD2 (7 bases each). CDR3 nucleotides: TGTGCCACCCGGAGGGGGCGGGAGTCGGGCGAGCAGTACTTC. Protein sequence: CATRRGRESGEQYF.